This T cell receptor beta chain was sequenced during a study of T cell repertoires in cytomegalovirus infection. About the study: Recently identified HLA-C-restricted CMV epitopes were used, and well-studied HLA-B-restricted CMV epitopes were used as well. CMV infection together with matching HLA type was indicated by public TCR beta signatures. Study-wide findings and caveats: Identification of carriers of CMV plus the relevant HLA was achieved through cumulative public TCR beta family frequency. In two of eight donors, the top clonotype was HLA-C-restricted CMV-specific.

Turning to this clonotype: Its specificity is not known.

Each CDR3 protein gets one entry after TCRdb re-called the reads with MiXCR. Seen here are a few hundred thousand distinct CDR3 sequences, about 44% observed once, and the top ten hold just under 45%. Germline values: CDR1 MNHEY, CDR2 SVGEGT. Trimming at V came to 6 bases and at J to 2 bases, leaving 18 bases not matched to a gene. This CDR3 has 19 amino acids. The specimen was cultured PBMCs, collected from culture after CMV antigen stimulation. This TCR came from a human donor in good health (CMV status not recorded). Some clones in this sample may be carry-over from other donors' samples. The rearrangement uses TRBV6-2 or TRBV6-3 and TRBJ2-4, with 8 bases that match TRBD2. The CDR3 sequence is CASSRYGGGGGGSKNIQYF. CDR3 nucleotides: TGTGCCAGCAGCCGATACGGAGGTGGTGGCGGGGGGTCCAAAAACATTCAGTACTTC.